This TCR beta chain emerged from a study of CD8+ T cells in alopecia areata. Overall study: Oral tofacitinib, 5 to 10 mg twice daily, was given in an open-label trial. Tofacitinib dosing lasted 6 to 18 months, which was then followed by 6 months off drug.

As the sequencing template, cDNA was produced by extracting RNA and reverse transcribing it. Some clones are missing from TCRdb's copy, which holds only in-frame ones; the method was immunoSEQ multiplex PCR. Among some 100,000 clones listed, 58% were seen once. Findings of the study overall: Possibly because of HLA-related factors, TCR sharing was less clear across patients than in mice.

This clone came up a few times. Its antigen is not known. Documented treatment: oral pan-JAK inhibitor, 5-10 mg twice daily. The CDR3 sequence is 11 residues long. The rearrangement links TRBV21-1 to TRBJ1-4; no check of the table's D call, TRBD1, against the DNA was made. TRBV21-1 is reported as a pseudogene. The sequence was obtained from a human donor with alopecia areata. The sample was CD8+ T cells sorted from blood, taken at week 4, from a patient treated with tofacitinib. CDR3 nucleotide sequence: TGTGCCAGCATCAGGGGTGAAAAACTGTTTTTT. This gives the protein CASIRGEKLFF.